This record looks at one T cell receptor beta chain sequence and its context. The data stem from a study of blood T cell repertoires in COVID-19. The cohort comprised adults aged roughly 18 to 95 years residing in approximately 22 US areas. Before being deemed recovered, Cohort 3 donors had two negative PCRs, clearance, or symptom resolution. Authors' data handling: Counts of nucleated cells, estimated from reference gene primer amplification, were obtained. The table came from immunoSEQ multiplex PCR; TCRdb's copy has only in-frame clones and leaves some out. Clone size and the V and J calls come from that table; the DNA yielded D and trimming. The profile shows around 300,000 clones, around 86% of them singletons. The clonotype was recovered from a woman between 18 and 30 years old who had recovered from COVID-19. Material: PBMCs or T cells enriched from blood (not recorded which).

CDR3 loop: CASSLFSWAGVGNEQFF. The CDR3 nucleotides read TGCGCCAGCAGCTTGTTTTCTTGGGCGGGAGTAGGGAATGAGCAGTTCTTC. The gene calls are TRBV5-1 and TRBJ2-1; the match to TRBD2 covers 7 bases. CDR1 is SGHRS, CDR2 YFSETQ, per germline. The V gene end was trimmed by 1 base and the J gene end by 7 bases; junction bases not matched to a gene: 14. There are 17 residues in the CDR3.